Listed here are 8 T cell receptor beta chains from one sample, sequenced in a study of beta chain features in type 1 diabetes. Findings and limits, study-wide: Shorter TCRB CDR3s, moderately but significantly so, were found in Type 1 diabetes patients in all four CD4+ subsets.

Expressed TCRB transcripts were sequenced because the isolated RNA had all been reverse transcribed beforehand. Some clones are missing from TCRdb's copy, which holds only in-frame ones; the method was immunoSEQ multiplex PCR. The sample has 93,000 or so clones, around 30% seen once. These receptors are not linked to any known antigen. Sample: central memory CD4+ T cells from blood. These TCRs come from a woman between 18 and 29 years old with type 1 diabetes.

This clone was seen more than once but under ten times. The chain recombines TRBV6-1 with TRBJ2-3; a weak D match, TRBD1 (6 bases). Trimming shortened V by 6 bases and J by 4 bases, and 11 bases separated the two germline ends. Per the germline V gene, CDR1 is MNHNS and CDR2 is SASEGT. The CDR3 consists of 13 residues. The CDR3 here is CASRDGQPDTQYF. The CDR3 nucleotides read TGTGCCAGCAGAGATGGACAGCCAGATACGCAGTATTTT.

Concerning this clone itself: Mismatch with germline at one junction end may stem from a read error. Other DNA sequences from this sample encode an identical CDR3 as well. The V and J genes are TRBV30 and TRBJ2-7; 12 bases are a match to TRBD2. CDR3 length: 18 amino acids. Germline loops: CDR1 GTSNPN, CDR2 SVGIG (reference sequence). The CDR3 DNA follows: TGTGCCTGGAGGAACATCTACCTGACTAGCGGGAGCTCCTACGAACAGTACTTC. It codes for CAWRNIYLTSGSSYEQYF. Full variable domain (missing parts from reference TRBV30 and TRBJ2-7): SQTIHQWPATLVQPVGSPLSLECTVEGTSNPNLYWYRQAAGRGLQLLFYSVGIGQISSEVPQNLSASRPQDRQFILSSKKLLLSDSGFYLCAWRNIYLTSGSSYEQYFGPGTRLTVT.

V usage is TRBV7-2 and J usage is TRBJ2-5; D is perhaps TRBD2 (6 bases). Between the trimmed V and J ends, which lost 1 base and 7 bases, there was a span of 7 bases. The CDR3 length is 12 residues. Looked up from germline, CDR1 is SGHTA and CDR2 is FQGNSA. In DNA form, the CDR3 reads TGTGCCAGCAGCTTAGTGGGAGGGACCCAGTACTTC. Protein: CASSLVGGTQYF.

The genes are TRBV28 and TRBJ2-3, with 7 bases that match TRBD2. V lost 6 bases, J lost 0 bases, and 3 bases stayed unmatched. The CDR3 runs to 14 residues. The germline gives CDR1 MDHEN, CDR2 SYDVKM. The CDR3 protein is CASRASGSTDTQYF. Written as DNA, the CDR3 is TGTGCCAGCAGAGCTAGCGGAAGCACAGATACGCAGTATTTT.

The chain is built from TRBV5-1 and TRBJ1-5; the D gene is possibly TRBD1 (6 bases). Trimming took 3 bases from V and 1 from J, leaving 11 bases between them. The CDR3 length is 15 residues. Per the germline V gene, CDR1 is SGHRS and CDR2 is YFSETQ. CDR3 nucleotides: TGCGCCAGCAGCTCTACAGGGACCAGCAATCAGCCCCAGCATTTT. Translated: CASSSTGTSNQPQHF.

This clone came up a few times. This chain connects TRBV7-9 to TRBJ2-7; no firm D call. Trimming left V 5 bases short and J 4 bases short, with 6 bases between. CDR1 is SEHNR and CDR2 is FQNEAQ in the germline V gene (reference sequence). This CDR3 is built from 11 residues. Here the CDR3 DNA reads TGTGCCAGCAGCCCGGAGTACGAGCAGTACTTC. Translating gives CASSPEYEQYF. Full variable domain (rest looked up from reference TRBV7-9 and TRBJ2-7): DTGVSQNPRHKITKRGQNVTFRCDPISEHNRLYWYRQTLGQGPEFLTYFQNEAQLEKSRLLSDRFSAERPKGSFSTLEIQRTEQGDSAMYLCASSPEYEQYFGPGTRLTVT.

This chain connects TRBV6-6 to TRBJ2-7; 7 positions agree with TRBD2. CDR3 length: 15 residues. J gave up 6 bases and V 0 bases, and 8 bases lay outside the gene matches. In germline, CDR1 is MNHNY, CDR2 SVGAGI (reference sequence). CDR3 sequence (DNA): TGTGCCAGCAGTTACTCCACAGGACTAGGCGGCGAGCAGTACTTC. It yields the protein CASSYSTGLGGEQYF.

The chain combines TRBV19 with TRBJ2-2; TRBD1 matches at 8 bases. With 9 bases clipped from V and 5 bases from J, the junction kept 5 bases outside the gene matches. Germline CDR1 LNHDA, CDR2 SQIVND (reference sequence). The CDR3 has 13 amino acids. This CDR3 reads CASRQGRTGELFF. CDR3 sequence (DNA): TGTGCCAGCCGACAGGGGAGGACCGGGGAGCTGTTTTTT.